This TCR beta chain was profiled in a study of T-cell reconstitution after alpha-beta-depleted transplantation in children. The CDR3 has 15 residues. Germline V gene lookup returns CDR1 MNHEY and CDR2 SMNVEV (reference sequence). The V and J ends lost 1 base and 4 bases respectively, with 12 bases between them. As it was prepared, the TCRbeta library received unique molecular identifiers. TCRdb itself ran the PCR reads through MiXCR, one entry per CDR3 protein. Altogether some 300,000 distinct CDR3 sequences are present, over 9% being singletons, with the ten largest covering under 3%. Here the sequenced sample was PBMCs from the stem cell graft donor, taken from the stem cell graft. This sequence was found in a human donor who donated a stem cell graft to a child with acute lymphoblastic leukemia. The rearrangement uses TRBV27 and TRBJ2-3; the D gene is possibly TRBD1 (5 bases). The CDR3 DNA reads TGTGCCAGCAGTTTATTGGGTAGGGGCGCAGATACGCAGTATTTT. It codes for CASSLLGRGADTQYF.